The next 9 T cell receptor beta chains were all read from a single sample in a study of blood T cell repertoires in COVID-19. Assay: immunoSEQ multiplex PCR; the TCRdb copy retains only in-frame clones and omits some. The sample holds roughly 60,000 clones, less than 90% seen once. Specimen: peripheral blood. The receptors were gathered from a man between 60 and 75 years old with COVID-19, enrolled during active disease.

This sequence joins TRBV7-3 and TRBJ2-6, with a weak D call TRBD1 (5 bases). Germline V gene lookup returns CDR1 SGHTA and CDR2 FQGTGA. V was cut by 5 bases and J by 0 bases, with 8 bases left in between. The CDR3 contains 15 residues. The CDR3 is CASSIDSSGANVLTF. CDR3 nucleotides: TGTGCCAGCAGCATAGACAGCTCTGGGGCCAACGTCCTGACTTTC.

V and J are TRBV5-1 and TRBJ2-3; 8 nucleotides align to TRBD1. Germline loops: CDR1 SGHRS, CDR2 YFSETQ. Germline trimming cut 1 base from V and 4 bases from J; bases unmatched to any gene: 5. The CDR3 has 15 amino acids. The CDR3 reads CASSLTGGFADTQYF. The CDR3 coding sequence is TGCGCCAGCAGCTTGACAGGGGGATTTGCAGATACGCAGTATTTT.

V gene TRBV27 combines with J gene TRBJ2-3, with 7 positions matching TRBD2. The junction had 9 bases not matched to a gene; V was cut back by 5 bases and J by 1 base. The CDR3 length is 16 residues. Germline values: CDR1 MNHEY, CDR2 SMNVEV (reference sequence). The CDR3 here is CASSPPWAGGTDTQYF. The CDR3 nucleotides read TGTGCCAGCAGTCCCCCGTGGGCGGGAGGCACAGATACGCAGTATTTT.

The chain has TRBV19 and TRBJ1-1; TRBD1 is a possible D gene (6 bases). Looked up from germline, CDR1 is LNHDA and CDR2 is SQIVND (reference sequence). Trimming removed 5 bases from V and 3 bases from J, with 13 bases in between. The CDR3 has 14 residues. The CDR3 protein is CASSAGQLHTEAFF. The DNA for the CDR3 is TGTGCCAGTAGTGCCGGACAGCTTCACACTGAAGCTTTCTTT.

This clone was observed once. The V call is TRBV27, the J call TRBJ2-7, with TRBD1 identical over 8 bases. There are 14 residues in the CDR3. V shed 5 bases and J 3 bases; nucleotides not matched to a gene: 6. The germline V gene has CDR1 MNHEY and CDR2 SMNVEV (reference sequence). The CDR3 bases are TGTGCCAGCAGTCGCCGACAGGGGAACTACGAGCAGTACTTC. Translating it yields CASSRRQGNYEQYF.

The CDR3 region is CASSRQGVGTGELFF. In DNA, the CDR3 is TGTGCCAGCAGTCGACAGGGGGTGGGTACCGGGGAGCTGTTTTTT. J is TRBJ2-2 and V is TRBV9, with 9 bases identical to TRBD1. Looked up from germline, CDR1 is SGDLS and CDR2 is YYNGEE. The CDR3 is made up of 15 amino acids. The V and J ends lost 5 bases and 5 bases, in that order; junction bases with no gene match: 7.

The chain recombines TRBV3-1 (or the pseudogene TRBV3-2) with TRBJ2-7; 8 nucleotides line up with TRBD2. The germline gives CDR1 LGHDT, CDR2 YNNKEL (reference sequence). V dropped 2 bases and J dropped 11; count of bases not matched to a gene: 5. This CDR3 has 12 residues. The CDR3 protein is CASSQTGTREYF. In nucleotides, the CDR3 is TGTGCCAGCAGCCAAACCGGGACTAGAGAGTACTTC.

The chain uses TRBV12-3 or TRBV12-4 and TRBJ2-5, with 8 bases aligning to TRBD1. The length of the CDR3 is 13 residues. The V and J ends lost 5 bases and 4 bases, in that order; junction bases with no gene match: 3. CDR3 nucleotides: TGTGCCAGCAGTACGGACAGGGTAGAGACCCAGTACTTC. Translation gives CASSTDRVETQYF.

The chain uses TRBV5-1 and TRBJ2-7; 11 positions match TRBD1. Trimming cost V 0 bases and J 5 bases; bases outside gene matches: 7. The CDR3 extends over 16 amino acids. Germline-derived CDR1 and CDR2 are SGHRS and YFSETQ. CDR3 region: CASSLEGGQGGHEQYF. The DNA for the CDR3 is TGCGCCAGCAGCTTGGAAGGGGGACAGGGGGGCCACGAGCAGTACTTC.